What follows are 18 T cell receptor beta chains derived from one specimen sequenced in a study of shared clonotypes between healthy human individuals. Method: immunoSEQ multiplex PCR; TCRdb's copy keeps in-frame clones and lacks some. The repertoire consists of millions of clones, with approximately 94% occurring once and the leading ten covering roughly 0.15%. Sequenced sample: naive CD4+ T cells sorted from blood. Subset specified: CD45RA+ positively selected. The receptors were gathered from a young man in good health.

The table lists this clone with a count of one. The V and J genes are TRBV5-5 and TRBJ1-6; D is undetermined. Trimming stripped 0 bases from V and 6 bases from J, with 10 bases between. This CDR3 contains 15 residues. The germline CDR1 and CDR2 sequences are SGHKS and YYEKEE (reference sequence). CDR3 sequence (DNA): TGTGCCAGCAGCTTGGACCGACCCAGTAATTCACCCCTCCACTTT. It encodes CASSLDRPSNSPLHF.

The chain employs TRBV9 and TRBJ2-5; 7 bases match TRBD1. This CDR3 spans 16 amino acids. The germline V gene encodes CDR1 SGDLS and CDR2 YYNGEE. The junction had 6 bases not matched to a gene; V was cut back by 0 bases and J by 1 base. The CDR3 DNA sequence: TGTGCCAGCAGCGTAGGTTCGACAGGGCTCCAAGAGACCCAGTACTTC. It translates to CASSVGSTGLQETQYF.

Comment on this clone: Other DNA variants within this sample encode the same CDR3. The J gene is TRBJ1-4, the V gene TRBV18; D remains unclear. Per germline, CDR1 KGHSH and CDR2 LQKENI. The CDR3 runs 11 residues. V dropped 5 bases and J dropped 5 bases, with 3 bases sitting between them. The CDR3 DNA follows: TGTGCCAGCTCATCCAATGAAAAACTGTTTTTT. Protein: CASSSNEKLFF.

This clone was seen a single time. This CDR3 is CASRRVTSQGNYGYTF. The CDR3 DNA reads TGTGCCAGCAGGCGAGTTACGTCTCAAGGAAACTATGGCTACACCTTC. This rearrangement joins TRBV27 to TRBJ1-2; D is unclear. V was trimmed by 6 bases and J by 2 bases, leaving 19 bases between them. The germline V gene has CDR1 MNHEY and CDR2 SMNVEV (reference sequence). The CDR3 runs 16 residues.

This chain joins TRBV7-2 and TRBJ2-3; no firm D call. From germline, CDR1 is SGHTA and CDR2 FQGNSA. The CDR3 spans 13 residues. Between the trimmed V and J ends, which lost 6 bases and 2 bases, there was a span of 9 bases. The CDR3 region is CASSHGYTDTQYF. DNA of the CDR3: TGTGCCAGCAGTCATGGGTACACAGATACGCAGTATTTT.

This chain links TRBV6-1 with TRBJ2-1; TRBD2 matches 8 bases. Unmatched junction bases numbered 7, after V lost 5 bases and J lost 10 bases. This CDR3 has 13 amino acids. From germline, CDR1 is MNHNS and CDR2 SASEGT. The CDR3 sequence: CASSTGGPWEQFF. The CDR3 region has the DNA TGTGCCAGCAGTACGGGGGGGCCCTGGGAGCAGTTCTTC.

This chain joins TRBV5-5 and TRBJ1-6, with D uncertain. V lost 1 base and J 9 bases, leaving 14 bases between the germline ends. The CDR3 loop spans 15 amino acids. The germline CDR1 and CDR2 sequences are SGHKS and YYEKEE (reference sequence). CDR3 in amino acids: CASSLLAPGGSPLHF. CDR3 DNA sequence: TGTGCCAGCAGCTTGCTGGCCCCAGGAGGTTCACCCCTCCACTTT.

This clone has only one observation. This chain connects TRBV5-1 to TRBJ2-3; 12 bases are a match to TRBD2. This CDR3 has 15 residues. V was pared by 2 bases and J by 7 bases, with 5 bases of the junction left unmatched. CDR1 is SGHRS, CDR2 YFSETQ, per germline. The CDR3 DNA reads as TGCGCCAGCAGCTTACCTAGCGGGAGGGCGAATACGCAGTATTTT. Its translation is CASSLPSGRANTQYF.

The chain is built from TRBV5-1 and TRBJ2-2; D uncertain. The CDR3 is 17 residues long. The V end was cut by 4 bases, the J end by 1 base, with 17 bases between. Germline lookup yields CDR1 SGHRS and CDR2 YFSETQ. CDR3 sequence: CASSVGRLLGNTGELFF. CDR3 bases: TGCGCCAGCAGCGTAGGGCGGTTACTTGGGAACACCGGGGAGCTGTTTTTT. Full variable domain (remainder filled in from reference TRBV5-1 and TRBJ2-2): KAGVTQTPRYLIKTRGQQVTLSCSPISGHRSVSWYQQTPGQGLQFLFEYFSETQRNKGNFPGRFSGRQFSNSRSEMNVSTLELGDSALYLCASSVGRLLGNTGELFFGEGSRLTVL.

The chain has TRBV13 and TRBJ2-7; the match to TRBD2 covers 10 bases. V lost 4 bases, J lost 5 bases, and 14 bases stayed unmatched. CDR3 length: 17 amino acids. Germline-derived CDR1 and CDR2 are PRHDT and FYEKMQ (reference sequence). For the CDR3, the DNA is TGTGCCAGCAGCTACCAGCGGGGGGGCCAGTTTATCCACGAGCAGTACTTC. It yields the protein CASSYQRGGQFIHEQYF.

Comment on this clone: This same CDR3 is encoded by further DNA sequences in the sample. CDR3 amino acids: CASSLGTIGSNQPQHF. Written as DNA, the CDR3 is TGTGCCAGCAGCTTAGGAACAATCGGGAGCAATCAGCCCCAGCATTTT. The chain couples TRBV7-8 to TRBJ1-5; D gene unclear. There are 16 residues in the CDR3. Germline CDR1 SGHVS, CDR2 FQNEAQ. Trimming took 1 base from V and 1 from J, leaving 11 bases between them.

This clone showed up just a few times. The rearrangement joins TRBV2 to TRBJ1-2; maybe TRBD1 (5 bases). Germline-derived CDR1 and CDR2 are SNHLY and FYNNEI. The CDR3 totals 15 residues. V was shortened by 6 bases and J by 8 bases, with 22 bases between the two germline ends. The CDR3 loop is CASRGTVVSSGGYTF. The CDR3 coding sequence is TGTGCCAGCAGAGGGACGGTGGTATCTTCGGGAGGCTACACCTTC.

This chain joins TRBV5-1 and TRBJ2-1; no clear D gene. Germline lookup yields CDR1 SGHRS and CDR2 YFSETQ. Trimming took off 0 bases at V and 6 bases at J, with 7 bases between the two ends. CDR3 length equals 13 residues. CDR3 protein: CASSLDYSNEQFF. The CDR3 DNA reads as TGCGCCAGCAGCTTGGACTACTCCAATGAGCAGTTCTTC. The full variable domain, completed using reference TRBV5-1 and TRBJ2-1, is KAGVTQTPRYLIKTRGQQVTLSCSPISGHRSVSWYQQTPGQGLQFLFEYFSETQRNKGNFPGRFSGRQFSNSRSEMNVSTLELGDSALYLCASSLDYSNEQFFGPGTRLTVL.

Notes on this clone: Other nucleotide sequences in the sample specify the same CDR3. V and J are TRBV30 and TRBJ1-1, with D possibly being TRBD1 (5 bases). The CDR3 covers 11 residues. In germline, CDR1 is GTSNPN, CDR2 SVGIG (reference sequence). The germline V and J ends were trimmed by 3 bases and 5 bases, with 7 bases remaining between them. In nucleotides, the CDR3 is TGTGCCTGGAGGGGGGATACTGAAGCTTTCTTT. Translation: CAWRGDTEAFF. The full variable domain, its missing parts supplied by reference TRBV30 and TRBJ1-1, is SQTIHQWPATLVQPVGSPLSLECTVEGTSNPNLYWYRQAAGRGLQLLFYSVGIGQISSEVPQNLSASRPQDRQFILSSKKLLLSDSGFYLCAWRGDTEAFFGQGTRLTVV.

The chain combines TRBV9 with TRBJ1-6; 7 positions match TRBD1. Trimming at V came to 3 bases and at J to 8 bases, leaving 14 bases not matched to a gene. This CDR3 comprises 17 residues. CDR1 and CDR2 (germline): SGDLS, YYNGEE. The CDR3, as DNA: TGTGCCAGCAGCGAATTACAGGGGTTGGGAAATGATTCACCCCTCCACTTT. Protein: CASSELQGLGNDSPLHF.

CDR3 nucleotides: TGCGCCAGCAGCACCCCAGGACTGGGGGAGACCCAGTACTTC. Its protein product is CASSTPGLGETQYF. The chain is built from TRBV5-1 and TRBJ2-5, with a weak D call TRBD2 (5 bases). V was shortened by 4 bases and J by 5 bases, with 15 bases between the two germline ends. CDR1 is SGHRS, CDR2 YFSETQ, per germline. CDR3 length: 14 residues.

This chain connects TRBV7-2 to TRBJ2-2, with 11 bases that match TRBD1. The CDR3 has 16 residues. The V and J ends lost 5 bases and 9 bases, in that order; junction bases with no gene match: 11. Germline V gene lookup returns CDR1 SGHTA and CDR2 FQGNSA. In DNA, the CDR3 is TGTGCCAGCAGCGTGACCGGGACAGGGGGGTTCCGGGAGCTGTTTTTT. Residues: CASSVTGTGGFRELFF.

The chain is built from TRBV27 and TRBJ1-4, with D perhaps matching TRBD1 (6 bases). The CDR3 consists of 15 residues. Trimming stripped 8 bases from V and 7 bases from J, with 20 bases between. Per germline, CDR1 MNHEY and CDR2 SMNVEV (reference sequence). The CDR3 loop reads CASRRSGGQGEKLFF. The CDR3 DNA reads TGTGCCAGCCGTCGGAGTGGGGGCCAAGGTGAAAAACTGTTTTTT.